A single sample is the source of the 27 T cell receptor beta chains below, sequenced in a study of response to subunit inactivated influenza vaccine. TCRdb re-derived calls from the RT-PCR reads in MiXCR, one entry per CDR3 protein. Of about 650,000 distinct CDR3 sequences listed, 14% are singletons. Sequenced here: PBMCs from blood, sampled around two weeks before vaccination. The receptors originated from a man in his fifties who received an inactivated influenza vaccine.

The chain couples TRBV11-1 to TRBJ1-1, with a possible D match to TRBD1 (5 bases). This CDR3 has 18 residues. Trimming took off 5 bases at V and 2 bases at J, with 24 bases between the two ends. The germline V gene has CDR1 SGHAT and CDR2 FQDESV (reference sequence). The CDR3 protein is CASSPPAGRPYINTEAFF. CDR3 in DNA: TGTGCCAGCAGCCCGCCGGCGGGGCGACCTTATATCAACACTGAAGCTTTCTTT.

This chain joins TRBV3-1 and TRBJ2-1; the D is unclear. This CDR3 contains 15 residues. V lost 3 bases and J 0 bases, leaving 9 bases between the germline ends. From germline, CDR1 is LGHDT and CDR2 YNNKEL (reference sequence). This chain's CDR3 is CASSQAVISYNEQFF. DNA for the CDR3: TGTGCCAGCAGCCAGGCGGTCATCTCCTACAATGAGCAGTTCTTC.

This clonotype was observed a few times. This chain connects TRBV4-3 to TRBJ2-1; 13 bases fit TRBD2. This CDR3 is 18 amino acids long. V shed 3 bases and J 0 bases; nucleotides not matched to a gene: 5. The V gene's germline CDR1 is LGHNA and CDR2 YSLEER. The CDR3 bases are TGCGCCAGCAGCCACGGACTAGCGGGAGCTCACTCCTACAATGAGCAGTTCTTC. Translation: CASSHGLAGAHSYNEQFF.

A few counts support this clonotype. The V call is TRBV7-2, the J call TRBJ2-1; TRBD2 matches 8 bases. Germline V gene lookup returns CDR1 SGHTA and CDR2 FQGNSA. The length of the CDR3 is 17 residues. The junction had 13 bases not matched to a gene; V was cut back by 5 bases and J by 4 bases. The CDR3 bases are TGTGCCAGCAGCCCCTTCTCGACTTCTAGCGGGTACAATGAGCAGTTCTTC. Its protein is CASSPFSTSSGYNEQFF.

This clonotype appeared once. The chain combines TRBV5-1 with TRBJ1-2; D may be TRBD1 (5 bases). This CDR3 is built from 14 residues. Germline CDR1 and CDR2: SGHRS and YFSETQ. The germline V and J ends were trimmed by 4 bases and 8 bases, with 18 bases remaining between them. CDR3 sequence (DNA): TGCGCCAGCAGCAGAGGGACCGCTCCAAACGGCTACACCTTC. Protein sequence: CASSRGTAPNGYTF. Full variable domain (rest looked up from reference TRBV5-1 and TRBJ1-2): KAGVTQTPRYLIKTRGQQVTLSCSPISGHRSVSWYQQTPGQGLQFLFEYFSETQRNKGNFPGRFSGRQFSNSRSEMNVSTLELGDSALYLCASSRGTAPNGYTFGSGTRLTVV.

There are a few counts of this clonotype. The chain couples TRBV10-3 to TRBJ1-4, with TRBD1 as a possible D gene (5 bases). Trimming shortened V by 4 bases and J by 8 bases, and 8 bases separated the two germline ends. The CDR3 sequence is 12 residues long. Germline V lookup: CDR1 ENHRY, CDR2 SYGVKD. The CDR3 is CAISVRGEKLFF. CDR3 DNA sequence: TGTGCCATCAGTGTAAGGGGCGAAAAACTGTTTTTT.

This clonotype appeared a few times. This chain links TRBV3-1 with TRBJ1-1; a weak D match, TRBD1 (6 bases). Trimming took 4 bases from V and 6 from J, leaving 12 bases between them. The CDR3 is 13 amino acids. Germline CDR1 and CDR2: LGHDT and YNNKEL (reference sequence). CDR3 protein: CASSLQGWAEAFF. The CDR3 coding sequence is TGTGCCAGCAGCCTACAGGGTTGGGCTGAAGCTTTCTTT.

CDR3 DNA: TGTGCCAGCAGCTTAGGTGGGGACAGAAGGATGAACACTGAAGCTTTCTTT. Residues: CASSLGGDRRMNTEAFF. This sequence joins TRBV11-2 and TRBJ1-1, with 7 bases identical to TRBD1. Germline V gene data show CDR1 as SGHAT and CDR2 as FQNNGV. The CDR3 contains 17 residues. The J segment lost 0 bases and the V segment lost 1 base, leaving 8 bases of the junction unmatched.

This clonotype has at least ten counts. This chain uses TRBV4-2 with TRBJ2-5, with TRBD2 identical over 10 bases. V shed 1 base and J 5 bases; nucleotides not matched to a gene: 13. Germline V gives CDR1 LGHNA, CDR2 YNFKEQ. The CDR3 covers 18 residues. The CDR3 loop is CASSQGSSSGGLVETQYF. CDR3 nucleotides: TGTGCCAGCAGCCAAGGGTCGTCTAGCGGGGGTCTCGTCGAGACCCAGTACTTC.

This clonotype was counted only a few times. This chain uses TRBV29-1 with TRBJ2-7; a possible D gene is TRBD2 (6 bases). The CDR3 spans 12 residues. The V and J ends lost 4 bases and 4 bases respectively, with 11 bases between them. Germline V gives CDR1 SQVTM, CDR2 ANQGSEA. CDR3 DNA sequence: TGCAGCGTTGGGAGGGCGGGTTACGAGCAGTACTTC. Its translation: CSVGRAGYEQYF.

J is TRBJ2-1 and V is TRBV24-1, with 9 bases identical to TRBD1. This CDR3 region has 16 residues. With 3 bases clipped from V and 6 bases from J, the junction kept 8 bases outside the gene matches. Germline CDR1 reads KGHDR; CDR2 reads SFDVKD. The CDR3 loop is CATSDPTRTGANEQFF. The DNA for the CDR3 is TGTGCCACCAGTGATCCAACTAGGACAGGGGCCAATGAGCAGTTCTTC.

This chain connects TRBV4-3 to TRBJ2-5; D perhaps matches TRBD2 (6 bases). The length of the CDR3 is 16 residues. The germline V gene encodes CDR1 LGHNA and CDR2 YSLEER. V lost 1 base and J 1 base, leaving 13 bases between the germline ends. CDR3 sequence: CASSQGGGTLQETQYF. DNA of the CDR3: TGCGCCAGCAGCCAAGGGGGTGGGACTCTCCAAGAGACCCAGTACTTC.

The J gene is TRBJ2-1, the V gene TRBV7-4; TRBD2 agrees at 9 bases. Germline lookup yields CDR1 SGHVT and CDR2 SQSDAQ. V lost 0 bases to trimming and J lost 8 bases; unmatched junction nucleotides: 8. The CDR3 runs 16 residues. The CDR3: CASSLAPRGGGHEQFF. DNA of the CDR3: TGTGCCAGCAGCTTAGCGCCGCGGGGGGGCGGTCATGAGCAGTTCTTC.

There are a few counts of this clonotype. The chain recombines TRBV18 with TRBJ2-7, with D hard to call. In germline, CDR1 is KGHSH, CDR2 LQKENI. V was shortened by 2 bases and J by 2 bases, with 7 bases between the two germline ends. The CDR3 totals 13 residues. CDR3 amino acids: CASSPSQAYEQYF. The DNA of the CDR3 is TGTGCCAGCTCACCAAGCCAGGCCTACGAGCAGTACTTC.

This rearrangement joins TRBV7-2 to TRBJ1-6; TRBD1 might be the D (6 bases). Per the germline V gene, CDR1 is SGHTA and CDR2 is FQGNSA. This CDR3 region has 15 residues. V was clipped by 1 base and J by 10 bases, with 14 bases between them. CDR3 in DNA: TGTGCCAGCAGCTTAGAGGGGGGCGCTCGGTCACCCCTCCACTTT. Its protein is CASSLEGGARSPLHF.

This chain links TRBV5-1 with TRBJ2-7, with D possibly matching TRBD1 (6 bases). Trimming removed 3 bases from V and 0 bases from J, with 16 bases in between. Germline loops: CDR1 SGHRS, CDR2 YFSETQ. The CDR3 spans 16 residues. The CDR3 reads CASSSGAGRSSYEQYF. As DNA, the CDR3 is TGCGCCAGCAGCTCAGGGGCAGGAAGGAGCTCCTACGAGCAGTACTTC.

The CDR3 coding sequence is TGTGCCAGCAGCTCCGGAATCCTTTCCGGAAAACTGTTTTTT. This gives the protein CASSSGILSGKLFF. V usage is TRBV11-2 and J usage is TRBJ1-4, with no clear D. Trimming took 4 bases from V and 10 from J, leaving 16 bases between them. CDR1 is SGHAT, CDR2 FQNNGV, per germline. The CDR3 sequence is 14 residues long.

This chain links TRBV5-1 with TRBJ1-1, with a possible D match to TRBD1 (6 bases). V lost 1 base and J lost 1, with 11 bases in between. The CDR3 is 15 residues long. Per germline, CDR1 SGHRS and CDR2 YFSETQ. The CDR3 nucleotides read TGCGCCAGCAGCTTGCCAGGGGCTGAGAACACTGAAGCTTTCTTT. Protein product: CASSLPGAENTEAFF.

A few counts support this clonotype. This sequence joins TRBV4-3 and TRBJ1-2, with unresolved D. The V end lost 1 base, the J end lost 4 bases, and 7 bases lay between the germline ends. The CDR3 loop spans 13 amino acids. CDR1 and CDR2 (germline): LGHNA, YSLEER. CDR3 loop: CASSQVSGYGYTF. The CDR3 bases are TGCGCCAGCAGCCAAGTCTCCGGCTATGGCTACACCTTC.

The chain joins TRBV4-1 to TRBJ2-3, with unresolved D. V dropped 5 bases and J dropped 4 bases, with 13 bases sitting between them. Germline CDR1 reads MGHRA; CDR2 reads YSYEKL. The CDR3 is 14 residues long. CDR3 nucleotide sequence: TGCGCCAGCAGCAACCATAGATCCTCAGATACGCAGTATTTT. This gives the protein CASSNHRSSDTQYF.

This clonotype occurred many times. The V gene is TRBV7-9, the J gene TRBJ1-1; a weak D match, TRBD1 (5 bases). This CDR3 region has 16 residues. Trimming took 5 bases from V and 4 from J, leaving 20 bases between them. CDR1 is SEHNR and CDR2 is FQNEAQ in the germline V gene (reference sequence). In DNA form, the CDR3 reads TGTGCCAGCAGCCCCTCGGGGGGGATTGGGCTCACTGAAGCTTTCTTT. It specifies CASSPSGGIGLTEAFF. Based on the CDR3 plus reference TRBV7-9 and TRBJ1-1, the full variable domain is DTGVSQNPRHKITKRGQNVTFRCDPISEHNRLYWYRQTLGQGPEFLTYFQNEAQLEKSRLLSDRFSAERPKGSFSTLEIQRTEQGDSAMYLCASSPSGGIGLTEAFFGQGTRLTVV.

The CDR3: CASSPYAYEQYF. Here the CDR3 DNA reads TGTGCCAGCAGTCCTTACGCCTACGAGCAGTACTTC. The chain joins TRBV12-3 or TRBV12-4 to TRBJ2-7; D uncertain. The V end lost 5 bases, the J end lost 2 bases, and 7 bases lay between the germline ends. The CDR3 spans 12 residues.

The chain is built from TRBV9 and TRBJ2-3, with 10 bases matching TRBD2. J gave up 2 bases and V 0 bases, and 6 bases lay outside the gene matches. CDR3 length: 17 amino acids. CDR1 SGDLS and CDR2 YYNGEE come from the germline V gene. The CDR3 protein is CASSVAGAGGFTDTQYF. CDR3 bases: TGTGCCAGCAGCGTAGCAGGAGCGGGGGGGTTCACAGATACGCAGTATTTT.

The V and J genes are TRBV12-3 or TRBV12-4 and TRBJ2-3; 7 nucleotides line up with TRBD1. The length of the CDR3 is 14 residues. Losses at the gene ends were 6 bases for V and 3 bases for J; bases not matched to a gene: 6. The CDR3, as DNA: TGTGCCAGCAGACCCAGACAGGGAACAGATACGCAGTATTTT. This gives the protein CASRPRQGTDTQYF.

This clonotype was seen more than once but under ten times. The chain is built from TRBV11-2 and TRBJ2-5; D gene ambiguous. V dropped 5 bases and J dropped 5 bases, with 12 bases sitting between them. The germline V gene encodes CDR1 SGHAT and CDR2 FQNNGV. This CDR3 spans 13 amino acids. In DNA, the CDR3 is TGTGCCAGCAGCACCCGTACGAGGGAGACCCAGTACTTC. Its translation is CASSTRTRETQYF.

Concerning this clonotype itself: Since a much larger clone is just one base distant, this may be a read error. The CDR3 loop reads CAICDRGPYEQYF. The CDR3 nucleotides are TGTGCCATCTGTGATAGGGGCCCCTACGAGCAGTACTTC. The chain joins TRBV10-3 to TRBJ2-7, with D maybe TRBD1 (5 bases). Germline V CDR1 and CDR2: ENHRY, SYGVKD. This CDR3 is built from 13 residues.

V and J are TRBV27 and TRBJ2-1, with D unclear. This CDR3 has 13 residues. Trimming left V 6 bases short and J 4 bases short, with 10 bases between. Per germline, CDR1 MNHEY and CDR2 SMNVEV (reference sequence). The CDR3 DNA reads TGTGCCAGCAGGCGGACCGAGTACAATGAGCAGTTCTTC. Translating it yields CASRRTEYNEQFF.